Below are 15 T cell receptor beta chains sequenced from a single sample in a study of blood T cell repertoires in COVID-19. TCRdb's copy holds only in-frame clones and misses some; the assay was immunoSEQ multiplex PCR. The sample lists roughly 190,000 clones, 70% to 90% occurring once. Specimen: peripheral blood. The receptors were sampled from a man between 40 and 49 years old with active or convalescent COVID-19.

This clone was picked up a small number of times. The chain is built from TRBV10-3 and TRBJ2-7; 9 bases fit TRBD1. The CDR3 extends over 14 amino acids. Germline V gene sequence: CDR1 ENHRY, CDR2 SYGVKD. Trimming took 7 bases from V and 2 from J; bases not matched to a gene: 6. This CDR3 reads CAINPGQGAYEQYF. The CDR3 DNA sequence: TGTGCCATCAACCCGGGACAGGGTGCCTACGAGCAGTACTTC.

The chain joins TRBV10-3 to TRBJ2-7; 9 nucleotides match TRBD1. The ends lost 5 bases at V and 6 bases at J; junction bases unmatched: 14. CDR3 length equals 16 residues. Germline CDR1 is ENHRY and CDR2 is SYGVKD. The chain's CDR3 is CAISPTNSGTGREQYF. Written as DNA, the CDR3 is TGTGCCATCAGTCCCACCAACTCCGGGACAGGGCGCGAGCAGTACTTC.

V and J are TRBV25-1 and TRBJ1-2; perhaps TRBD1 as D (6 bases). The germline CDR1 and CDR2 sequences are MGHDK and SYGVNS. V lost 6 bases and J lost 4, with 12 bases in between. The CDR3 length is 13 residues. In DNA, the CDR3 is TGTGCCAGCAGCACAGGGCCCTTCTATGGCTACACCTTC. Encoded protein: CASSTGPFYGYTF.

The chain couples TRBV11-2 to TRBJ1-2; possibly TRBD1 for D (5 bases). Germline loops: CDR1 SGHAT, CDR2 FQNNGV. The CDR3 extends over 13 amino acids. Between the trimmed V and J ends, which lost 0 bases and 7 bases, there was a span of 9 bases. This chain's CDR3 is CASSLDGGIGYTF. CDR3 nucleotide sequence: TGTGCCAGCAGCTTAGACGGGGGTATTGGCTACACCTTC.

This clone was detected only once. The chain combines TRBV1 with TRBJ1-4; the DNA was not used to check the table's D call, TRBD1. TRBV1 represents a pseudogene. The CDR3 covers 16 residues. The DNA of the CDR3 is TGCACCAGCAGGGGGCAGACGGACAGGCGTAATGAAAAACTGTTTTTT. Translating it yields CTSRGQTDRRNEKLFF.

V usage is TRBV5-1 and J usage is TRBJ1-2; tentative D call: TRBD1 (6 bases). Germline CDR1 reads SGHRS; CDR2 reads YFSETQ. This CDR3 is built from 13 residues. The ends were cut back, 2 bases at V and 6 bases at J, with 11 bases in the middle. The CDR3 region has the DNA TGCGCCAGCAGCTTACAGGGAAGCAATGGCTACACCTTC. It codes for CASSLQGSNGYTF.

The chain links TRBV19 to TRBJ1-2; 10 bases fit TRBD1. The CDR3 contains 14 residues. With 6 bases clipped from V and 5 bases from J, the junction kept 6 bases outside the gene matches. Per the germline V gene, CDR1 is LNHDA and CDR2 is SQIVND (reference sequence). CDR3 residues: CASRGQGLDYGYTF. The CDR3 DNA reads TGTGCCAGTAGGGGACAGGGGCTGGATTATGGCTACACCTTC.

This rearrangement joins TRBV28 to TRBJ1-1; 10 bases are a match to TRBD1. The CDR3 sequence is 14 residues long. After removal of 9 bases from V and 5 bases from J, the junction contained 9 bases not matched to a gene. Germline V CDR1 and CDR2: MDHEN, SYDVKM. CDR3 residues: CASRGGQGLTEAFF. The CDR3, as DNA: TGTGCCAGTAGGGGGGGACAGGGGTTAACTGAAGCTTTCTTT.

This clone was recorded once. The chain links TRBV27 to TRBJ2-3; D gene ambiguous. Germline CDR1 is MNHEY and CDR2 is SMNVEV (reference sequence). CDR3 size: 15 residues. Trimming cost V 3 bases and J 3 bases, with 13 bases left between them. The CDR3 coding sequence is TGTGCCAGCAGTTTCCTGTCGGGTCTTACAGATACGCAGTATTTT. Amino acids: CASSFLSGLTDTQYF.

This rearrangement joins TRBV1 to TRBJ2-7; TRBD1 reflects the table's D call only, with no check against the DNA. TRBV1 is a documented pseudogene. The CDR3 runs to 18 residues. This CDR3 is CTSSQEIVTGKVLVEQYF. The CDR3 coding sequence is TGCACCAGCAGCCAAGAAATCGTGACAGGGAAAGTATTGGTCGAGCAGTACTTC.

The chain joins TRBV30 to TRBJ2-1, with TRBD1 identical over 11 bases. Germline V lookup: CDR1 GTSNPN, CDR2 SVGIG (reference sequence). The V and J ends lost 2 bases and 6 bases, in that order; junction bases with no gene match: 12. This CDR3 comprises 17 residues. The CDR3 DNA reads as TGTGCCTGGAGTCAAGAAGAAGTCGGGACAGGGGGCAATGAGCAGTTCTTC. It is translated as CAWSQEEVGTGGNEQFF.

The rearrangement links TRBV7-9 to TRBJ1-5; TRBD1 aligns across 10 bases. V dropped 6 bases and J dropped 2; count of bases not matched to a gene: 10. Germline-derived CDR1 and CDR2 are SEHNR and FQNEAQ (reference sequence). The CDR3 spans 17 residues. CDR3 sequence: CASSGGGTGVGNQPQHF. CDR3 in DNA: TGTGCCAGCAGTGGAGGGGGGACAGGGGTGGGCAATCAGCCCCAGCATTTT.

The chain carries TRBV7-3 and TRBJ2-3; 8 nucleotides agree with TRBD1. The V and J ends lost 5 bases and 2 bases, in that order; junction bases with no gene match: 6. CDR1 is SGHTA, CDR2 FQGTGA, per germline. The length of the CDR3 is 15 residues. The CDR3 coding sequence is TGTGCCAGCAGCAGACAGGGGACCGCCACAGATACGCAGTATTTT. This codes for CASSRQGTATDTQYF. Complete variable domain (other parts from reference TRBV7-3 and TRBJ2-3): GAGVSQTPSNKVTEKGKYVELRCDPISGHTALYWYRQSLGQGPEFLIYFQGTGAADDSGLPNDRFFAVRPEGSVSTLKIQRTERGDSAVYLCASSRQGTATDTQYFGPGTRLTVL.

The chain links TRBV19 to TRBJ2-1, with 8 bases aligning to TRBD1. The germline CDR1 and CDR2 sequences are LNHDA and SQIVND (reference sequence). J lost 5 bases, V lost 5 bases, and 5 bases had no gene match. The CDR3 runs to 14 residues. In DNA form, the CDR3 reads TGTGCCAGTAGTGCAGACAGGGGCAACAATGAGCAGTTCTTC. Translated: CASSADRGNNEQFF.

This clone was found once. The V call is TRBV11-2, the J call TRBJ2-2; 8 bases match TRBD1. Germline loops: CDR1 SGHAT, CDR2 FQNNGV. The CDR3 contains 15 residues. V shed 2 bases, J shed 5 bases, and the junction held 4 bases outside the gene matches. CDR3 protein: CASSLWTGLTGELFF. DNA for the CDR3: TGTGCCAGCAGCTTATGGACAGGGCTTACCGGGGAGCTGTTTTTT.